This TCR beta chain is from a study of cytotoxic CD8 clonotypes in ibrutinib-treated CLL. Sequenced by immunoSEQ multiplex PCR; TCRdb stores in-frame clones only, minus some. There are approximately 97,000 clones in the sample; approximately 71% occur only once, and approximately 25% lies in the top ten. Germline V gene sequence: CDR1 SGHNT, CDR2 YENEEA. The CDR3 has 12 amino acids. Deletions cut 1 base from V and 6 bases from J, with 5 bases between. The gene calls are TRBV11-3 and TRBJ2-3; D may be TRBD2 (5 bases). The input for sequencing was PBMCs, taken after 24 months of ibrutinib treatment. The clonotype originates from a human donor with chronic lymphocytic leukemia. CDR3 in amino acids: CASSLGGDTQYF. The CDR3 bases are TGTGCCAGCAGCTTAGGAGGGGATACGCAGTATTTT. The variable domain in full, with the rest retrieved from reference TRBV11-3 and TRBJ2-3, is EAGVVQSPRYKIIEKKQPVAFWCNPISGHNTLYWYLQNLGQGPELLIRYENEEAVDDSQLPKDRFSAERLKGVDSTLKIQPAELGDSAVYLCASSLGGDTQYFGPGTRLTVL.